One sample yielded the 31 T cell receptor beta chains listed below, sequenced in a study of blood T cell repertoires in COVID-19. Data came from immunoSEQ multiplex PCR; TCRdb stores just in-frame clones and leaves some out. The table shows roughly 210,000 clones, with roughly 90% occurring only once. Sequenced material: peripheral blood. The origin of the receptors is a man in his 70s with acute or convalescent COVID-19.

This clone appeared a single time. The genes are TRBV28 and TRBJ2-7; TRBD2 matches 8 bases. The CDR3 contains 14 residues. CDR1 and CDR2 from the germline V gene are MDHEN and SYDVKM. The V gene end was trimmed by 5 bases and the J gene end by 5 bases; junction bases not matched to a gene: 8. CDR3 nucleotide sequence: TGTGCCAGCAGTGACTCGGGGGGGTTTGACGAGCAGTACTTC. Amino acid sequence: CASSDSGGFDEQYF.

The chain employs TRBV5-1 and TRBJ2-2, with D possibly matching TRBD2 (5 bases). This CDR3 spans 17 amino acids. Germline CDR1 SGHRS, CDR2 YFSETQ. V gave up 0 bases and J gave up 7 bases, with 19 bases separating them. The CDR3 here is CASSLERGSGMVGELFF. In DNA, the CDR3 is TGCGCCAGCAGCTTGGAACGTGGGAGTGGAATGGTCGGGGAGCTGTTTTTT.

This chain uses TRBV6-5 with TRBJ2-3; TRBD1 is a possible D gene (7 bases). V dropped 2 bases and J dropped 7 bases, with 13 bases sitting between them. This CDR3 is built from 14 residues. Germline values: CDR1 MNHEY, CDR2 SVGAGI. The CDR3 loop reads CASSYRQGGNTQYF. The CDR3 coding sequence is TGTGCCAGCAGTTACAGACAGGGCGGGAATACGCAGTATTTT.

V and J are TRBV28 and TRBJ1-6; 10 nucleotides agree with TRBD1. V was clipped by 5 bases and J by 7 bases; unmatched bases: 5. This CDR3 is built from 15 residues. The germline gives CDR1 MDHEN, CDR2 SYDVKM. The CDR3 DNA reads TGTGCCAGCAGTCAATGGGGACAGGGGAATTCACCCCTCCACTTT. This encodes CASSQWGQGNSPLHF.

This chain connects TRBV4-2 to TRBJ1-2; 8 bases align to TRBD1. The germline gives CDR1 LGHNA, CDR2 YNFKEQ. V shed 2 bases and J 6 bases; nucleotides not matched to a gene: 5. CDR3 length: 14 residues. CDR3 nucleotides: TGTGCCAGCAGCCAATCACAGGGGGGAGATGGCTACACCTTC. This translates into CASSQSQGGDGYTF.

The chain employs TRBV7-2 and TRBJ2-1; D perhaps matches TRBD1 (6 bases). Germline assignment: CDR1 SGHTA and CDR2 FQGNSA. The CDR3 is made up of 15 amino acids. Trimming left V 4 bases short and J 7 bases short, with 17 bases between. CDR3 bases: TGTGCCAGCAGCTCTCCACAGGGATTTGGGAATGAGCAGTTCTTC. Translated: CASSSPQGFGNEQFF. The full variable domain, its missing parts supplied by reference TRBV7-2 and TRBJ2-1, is GAGVSQSPSNKVTEKGKDVELRCDPISGHTALYWYRQSLGQGLEFLIYFQGNSAPDKSGLPSDRFSAERTGGSVSTLTIQRTQQEDSAVYLCASSSPQGFGNEQFFGPGTRLTVL.

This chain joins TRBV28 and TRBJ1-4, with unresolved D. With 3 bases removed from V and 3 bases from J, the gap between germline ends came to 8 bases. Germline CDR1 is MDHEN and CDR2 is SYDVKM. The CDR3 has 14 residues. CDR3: CASSLRGPNEKLFF. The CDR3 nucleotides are TGTGCCAGCAGTTTGAGAGGGCCTAATGAAAAACTGTTTTTT.

The chain's CDR3 is CASSPREGRENEKLFF. CDR3 DNA: TGTGCCAGCTCACCAAGGGAAGGGAGAGAAAATGAAAAACTGTTTTTT. V is TRBV18 and J is TRBJ1-4; the D is unclear. Trimming took 2 bases from V and 5 from J, leaving 15 bases between them. CDR1 KGHSH and CDR2 LQKENI come from the germline V gene. The CDR3 is 16 residues long.

CDR3 protein: CASRGGVTGELFF. The CDR3 DNA reads TGTGCCAGCAGGGGGGGTGTCACCGGGGAGCTGTTTTTT. This sequence joins TRBV6-4 and TRBJ2-2; TRBD2 is a possible D gene (6 bases). Trimming shortened V by 6 bases and J by 4 bases, and 9 bases separated the two germline ends. The V gene's germline CDR1 is MRHNA and CDR2 SNTAGT. This CDR3 spans 13 amino acids.

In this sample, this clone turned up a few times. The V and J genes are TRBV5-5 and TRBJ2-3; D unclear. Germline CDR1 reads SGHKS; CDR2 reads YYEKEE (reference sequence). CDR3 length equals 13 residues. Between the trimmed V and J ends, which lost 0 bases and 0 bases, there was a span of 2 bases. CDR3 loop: CASSLASTDTQYF. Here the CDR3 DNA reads TGTGCCAGCAGCTTGGCTAGCACAGATACGCAGTATTTT.

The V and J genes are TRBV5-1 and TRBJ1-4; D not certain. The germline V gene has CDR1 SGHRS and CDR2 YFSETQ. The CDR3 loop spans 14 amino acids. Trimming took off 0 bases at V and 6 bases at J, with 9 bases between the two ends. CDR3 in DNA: TGCGCCAGCAGCTTGGGAGGCGGGGATGAAAAACTGTTTTTT. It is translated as CASSLGGGDEKLFF.

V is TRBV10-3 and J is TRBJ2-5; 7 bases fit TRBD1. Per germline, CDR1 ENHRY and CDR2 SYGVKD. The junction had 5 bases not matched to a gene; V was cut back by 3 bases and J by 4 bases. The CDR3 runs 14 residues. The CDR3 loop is CAISEEGARETQYF. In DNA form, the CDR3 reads TGTGCCATCAGTGAAGAGGGGGCTAGAGAGACCCAGTACTTC.

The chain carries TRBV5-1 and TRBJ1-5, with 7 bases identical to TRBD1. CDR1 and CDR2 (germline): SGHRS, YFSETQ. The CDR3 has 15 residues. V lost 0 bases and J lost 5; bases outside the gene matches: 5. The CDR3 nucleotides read TGCGCCAGCAGCTTGGAAGGGGGCGTGTATCAGCCCCAGCATTTT. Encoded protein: CASSLEGGVYQPQHF.

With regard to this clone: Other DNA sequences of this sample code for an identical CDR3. The DNA for the CDR3 is TGTGCCAGCAGCTTAGACAGGGGGGGTGAAAAACTGTTTTTT. This sequence encodes CASSLDRGGEKLFF. The rearrangement links TRBV7-9 to TRBJ1-4, with 8 nucleotides matching TRBD1. Germline CDR1 reads SEHNR; CDR2 reads FQNEAQ (reference sequence). Trimming removed 1 base from V and 7 bases from J; junction bases left unmatched: 2. The CDR3 has 14 amino acids.

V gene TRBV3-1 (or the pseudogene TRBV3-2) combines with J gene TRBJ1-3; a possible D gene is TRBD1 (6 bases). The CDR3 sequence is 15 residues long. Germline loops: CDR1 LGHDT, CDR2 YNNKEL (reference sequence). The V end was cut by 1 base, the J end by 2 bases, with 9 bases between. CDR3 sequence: CASSQGAGAGNTIYF. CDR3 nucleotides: TGTGCCAGCAGCCAAGGGGCAGGGGCTGGAAACACCATATATTTT.

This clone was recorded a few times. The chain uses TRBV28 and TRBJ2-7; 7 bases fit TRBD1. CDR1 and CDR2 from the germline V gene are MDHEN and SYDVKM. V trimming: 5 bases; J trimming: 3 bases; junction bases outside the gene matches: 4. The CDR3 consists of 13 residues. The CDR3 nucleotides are TGTGCCAGCAGTCCCCGGGACAGCTACGAGCAGTACTTC. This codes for CASSPRDSYEQYF.

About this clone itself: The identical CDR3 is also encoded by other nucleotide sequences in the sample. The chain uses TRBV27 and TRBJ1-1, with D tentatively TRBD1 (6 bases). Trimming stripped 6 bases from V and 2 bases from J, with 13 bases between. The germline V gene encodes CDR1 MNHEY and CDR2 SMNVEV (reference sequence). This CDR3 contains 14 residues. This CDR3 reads CASSLRGGNTEAFF. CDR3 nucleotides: TGTGCCAGCAGCCTACGGGGGGGCAACACTGAAGCTTTCTTT.

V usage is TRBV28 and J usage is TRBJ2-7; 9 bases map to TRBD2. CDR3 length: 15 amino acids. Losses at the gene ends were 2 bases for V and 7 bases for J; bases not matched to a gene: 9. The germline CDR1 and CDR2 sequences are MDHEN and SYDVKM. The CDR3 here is CASSLGASGAKEQYF. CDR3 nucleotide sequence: TGTGCCAGCAGTTTAGGGGCTAGCGGGGCTAAAGAGCAGTACTTC.

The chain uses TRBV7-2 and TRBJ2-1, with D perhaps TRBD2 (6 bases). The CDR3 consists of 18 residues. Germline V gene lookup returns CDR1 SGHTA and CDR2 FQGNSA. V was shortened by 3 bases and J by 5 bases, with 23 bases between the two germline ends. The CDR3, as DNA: TGTGCCAGCAGCTTCCTCCTACCGTTTCCCGGCGGGAACAATGAGCAGTTCTTC. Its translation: CASSFLLPFPGGNNEQFF.

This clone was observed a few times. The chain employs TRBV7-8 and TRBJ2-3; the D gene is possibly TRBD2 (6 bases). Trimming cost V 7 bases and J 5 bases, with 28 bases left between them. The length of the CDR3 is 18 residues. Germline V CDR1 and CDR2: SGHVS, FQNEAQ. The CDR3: CASIVGAGWRALVDTQYF. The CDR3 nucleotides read TGTGCCAGCATCGTAGGGGCGGGATGGCGGGCCTTAGTAGATACGCAGTATTTT.

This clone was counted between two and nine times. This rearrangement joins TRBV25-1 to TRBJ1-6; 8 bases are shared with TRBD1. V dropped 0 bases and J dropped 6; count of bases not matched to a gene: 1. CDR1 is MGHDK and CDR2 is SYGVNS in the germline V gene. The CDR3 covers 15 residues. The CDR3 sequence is CASSEYQGANSPLHF. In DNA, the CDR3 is TGTGCCAGCAGTGAATACCAGGGGGCTAATTCACCCCTCCACTTT.

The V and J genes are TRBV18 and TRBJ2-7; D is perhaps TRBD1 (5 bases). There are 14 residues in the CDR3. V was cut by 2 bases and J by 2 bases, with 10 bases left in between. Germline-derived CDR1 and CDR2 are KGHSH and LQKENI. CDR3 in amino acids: CASSPATETYEQYF. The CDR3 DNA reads TGTGCCAGCTCACCAGCGACAGAGACCTACGAGCAGTACTTC.

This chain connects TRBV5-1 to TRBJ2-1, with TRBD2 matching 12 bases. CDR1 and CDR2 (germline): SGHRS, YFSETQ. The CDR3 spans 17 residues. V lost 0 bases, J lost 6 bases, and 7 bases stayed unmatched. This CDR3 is CASSLDAVTSGSNEQFF. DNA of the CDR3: TGCGCCAGCAGCTTGGACGCCGTGACTAGCGGGAGCAATGAGCAGTTCTTC.

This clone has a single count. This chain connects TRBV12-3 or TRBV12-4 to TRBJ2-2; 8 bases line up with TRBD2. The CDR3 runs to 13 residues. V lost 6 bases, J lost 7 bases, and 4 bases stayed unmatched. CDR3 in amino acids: CASREREIGELFF. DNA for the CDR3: TGTGCCAGCAGGGAGCGGGAGATCGGGGAGCTGTTTTTT.

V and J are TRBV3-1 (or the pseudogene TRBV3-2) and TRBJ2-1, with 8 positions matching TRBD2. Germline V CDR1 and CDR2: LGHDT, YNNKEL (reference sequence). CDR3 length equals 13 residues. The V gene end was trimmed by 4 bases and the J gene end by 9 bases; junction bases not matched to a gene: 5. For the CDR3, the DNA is TGTGCCAGCAGCCTGAGCGGGAGAGCTGAGCAGTTCTTC. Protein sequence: CASSLSGRAEQFF.

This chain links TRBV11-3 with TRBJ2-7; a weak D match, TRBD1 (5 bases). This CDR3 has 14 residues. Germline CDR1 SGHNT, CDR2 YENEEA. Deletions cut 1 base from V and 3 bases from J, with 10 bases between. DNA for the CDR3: TGTGCCAGCAGCTTAGCAGGGAAAGACTACGAGCAGTACTTC. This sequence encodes CASSLAGKDYEQYF.

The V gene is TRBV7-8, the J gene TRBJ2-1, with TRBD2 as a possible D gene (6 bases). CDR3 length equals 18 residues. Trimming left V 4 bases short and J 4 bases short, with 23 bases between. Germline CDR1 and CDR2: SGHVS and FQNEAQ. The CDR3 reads CASSSVALAALLYNEQFF. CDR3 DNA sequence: TGTGCCAGCAGCTCAGTAGCCTTAGCGGCACTCCTATACAATGAGCAGTTCTTC.

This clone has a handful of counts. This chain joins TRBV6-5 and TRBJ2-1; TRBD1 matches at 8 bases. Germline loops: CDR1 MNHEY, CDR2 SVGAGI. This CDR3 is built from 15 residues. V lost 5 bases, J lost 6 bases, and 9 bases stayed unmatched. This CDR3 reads CASSPDRVIINEQFF. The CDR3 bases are TGTGCCAGCAGTCCGGACAGGGTAATTATCAATGAGCAGTTCTTC.

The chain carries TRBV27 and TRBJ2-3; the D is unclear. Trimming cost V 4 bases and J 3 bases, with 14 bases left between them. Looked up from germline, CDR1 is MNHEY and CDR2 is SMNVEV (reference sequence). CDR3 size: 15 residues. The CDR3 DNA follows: TGTGCCAGCAGTTCCCCGCTGCGGAGAACAGATACGCAGTATTTT. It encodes CASSSPLRRTDTQYF.

The DNA for the CDR3 is TGTGCCAGCGCAAGAGACTATGACAGCGGGGAAGCCTACGAGCAGTACTTC. Residues: CASARDYDSGEAYEQYF. The genes are TRBV7-3 and TRBJ2-7, with 7 bases identical to TRBD2. CDR1 and CDR2 (germline): SGHTA, FQGTGA. The CDR3 length is 17 residues. Unmatched junction bases numbered 18, after V lost 8 bases and J lost 2 bases.

The CDR3 sequence: CASTIGTGVSSPLHF. CDR3 in DNA: TGTGCCAGCACTATCGGGACAGGGGTTAGTTCACCCCTCCACTTT. The gene calls are TRBV6-5 and TRBJ1-6; TRBD1 matches at 10 bases. Germline V CDR1 and CDR2: MNHEY, SVGAGI. The CDR3 extends over 15 amino acids. J gave up 9 bases and V 7 bases, and 9 bases lay outside the gene matches.